The present TCR beta chain was sequenced within a study of early T cells in non-severe SARS-CoV-2 infection. Across the whole study: Unsorted whole-blood RNA was sequenced in bulk, leaving chains unpaired.

As concerns this clonotype: This may be a read error: a much more frequent sequence differs by one nucleotide.

From germline, CDR1 is KGHDR and CDR2 SFDVKD. The CDR3 is made up of 14 amino acids. Individual cDNA molecules received unique molecular identifiers. TCRdb itself ran the 5' RACE reads through MiXCR, one entry per CDR3 protein. The sample holds approximately 26,000 distinct CDR3 sequences, about 4% seen once. This sequence joins TRBV24-1 and TRBJ2-1, with TRBD2 matching over 7 bases. Sequenced: whole blood. The source is an adult who was a healthcare worker with PCR-confirmed SARS-CoV-2 infection or an uninfected control (not recorded which). This CDR3 reads CDTSLAEIHNEQFF. The CDR3 DNA reads TGTGACACCTCCCTAGCGGAAATTCACAATGAGCAGTTCTTC.